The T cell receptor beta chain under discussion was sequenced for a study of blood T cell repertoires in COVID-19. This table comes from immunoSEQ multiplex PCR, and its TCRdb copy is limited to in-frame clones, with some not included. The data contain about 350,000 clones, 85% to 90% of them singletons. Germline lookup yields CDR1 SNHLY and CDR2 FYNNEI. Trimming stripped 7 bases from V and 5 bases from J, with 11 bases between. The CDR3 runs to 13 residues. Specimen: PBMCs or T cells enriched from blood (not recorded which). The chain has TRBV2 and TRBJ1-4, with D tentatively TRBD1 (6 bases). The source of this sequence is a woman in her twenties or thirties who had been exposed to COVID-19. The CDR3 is CASNQGGNEKLFF. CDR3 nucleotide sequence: TGTGCCAGCAATCAAGGGGGAAATGAAAAACTGTTTTTT.